These 8 T cell receptor beta chains originate from one sample sequenced in a study of T cells after yellow fever vaccination. Each CDR3 protein is one row after TCRdb ran MiXCR on the 5' RACE reads. The table records about 330,000 distinct CDR3 sequences, around 6.8% of them present only once. This sample comprised PBMCs, obtained 45 days after the first yellow fever vaccination. Every receptor here comes from a man between 18 and 29 years old who received the YFV17D yellow fever vaccine.

The chain combines TRBV9 with TRBJ2-2, with D unresolved. Trimming removed 0 bases from V and 5 bases from J, with 8 bases in between. The CDR3 length is 14 residues. The germline CDR1 and CDR2 sequences are SGDLS and YYNGEE. The CDR3 is CASSVAAQTGELFF. CDR3 DNA: TGTGCCAGCAGCGTAGCTGCACAGACCGGGGAGCTGTTTTTT.

This clonotype was recorded many times. V gene TRBV11-2 combines with J gene TRBJ2-7, with TRBD2 matching 9 bases. The germline gives CDR1 SGHAT, CDR2 FQNNGV. The V segment lost 5 bases and the J segment 2 bases; nucleotides outside the gene matches: 16. The length of the CDR3 is 18 residues. The CDR3 nucleotides are TGTGCCAGCAGCCCCCAGGGTTTGGGCGGGGGGGCCCCCTACGAGCAGTACTTC. It is translated as CASSPQGLGGGAPYEQYF.

This clonotype appeared a few times. A junction end diverges from the germline sequence, so it may reflect a read error. V gene TRBV6-5 combines with J gene TRBJ1-3, with a possible D match to TRBD1 (5 bases). CDR1 and CDR2 (germline): MNHEY, SVGAGI. This CDR3 comprises 16 residues. CDR3 sequence (DNA): TGTGCCAGCAGTTATGATGGGGGGGACGCTGGGAACACCATATATTTT. Protein product: CASSYDGGDAGNTIYF.

This clonotype occurred many times. This chain links TRBV4-1 with TRBJ2-2, with TRBD1 as a possible D gene (6 bases). V lost 1 base, J lost 4 bases, and 19 bases lay in between. The CDR3 totals 18 residues. Per the germline V gene, CDR1 is MGHRA and CDR2 is YSYEKL. This CDR3 is CASSQGRWYQGSTGELFF. The CDR3, as DNA: TGCGCCAGCAGCCAAGGACGGTGGTACCAGGGGAGCACCGGGGAGCTGTTTTTT.

This chain connects TRBV6-2 or TRBV6-3 to TRBJ2-7; D might be TRBD2 (5 bases). The CDR3 runs to 11 residues. Germline loops: CDR1 MNHEY, CDR2 SVGEGT. The CDR3 loop reads CASSYGIEHYV. CDR3 in DNA: TGTGCCAGCTCCTACGGGATCGAGCACTACGTC.

This clonotype has just a few counts. The chain couples TRBV7-9 to TRBJ1-1, with D possibly being TRBD1 (6 bases). The CDR3 contains 15 residues. V was clipped by 6 bases and J by 6 bases, with 20 bases between them. Germline V lookup: CDR1 SEHNR, CDR2 FQNEAQ (reference sequence). CDR3 amino acids: CASSLRGGRSSEAFF. CDR3 DNA: TGTGCCAGCAGTCTAAGGGGGGGAAGGAGCTCTGAAGCTTTCTTT.

This clonotype appeared many times. This rearrangement joins TRBV5-4 to TRBJ2-3, with D perhaps given as TRBD1 or TRBD2 (5 bases each). The CDR3 length is 14 residues. Germline assignment: CDR1 SGHNT and CDR2 YYREEE (reference sequence). V gave up 4 bases and J gave up 0 bases, with 9 bases separating them. Written as DNA, the CDR3 is TGTGCCAGCAGCCCGAGGGACAGCACAGATACGCAGTATTTT. Translation gives CASSPRDSTDTQYF.

This clonotype was observed at least ten times. The V gene is TRBV11-2, the J gene TRBJ1-1; D gene unclear. The CDR3 extends over 18 amino acids. The germline CDR1 and CDR2 sequences are SGHAT and FQNNGV. V was pared by 5 bases and J by 0 bases, with 22 bases between. In DNA form, the CDR3 reads TGTGCCAGCAGCCGTCTTCTGAGTGAGGATCGAATGAACACTGAAGCTTTCTTT. It specifies CASSRLLSEDRMNTEAFF.